What follows are 30 T cell receptor beta chains derived from one specimen sequenced in a study of blood T cell repertoires in COVID-19. Here immunoSEQ multiplex PCR was the method, and the copy in TCRdb shows in-frame clones only, minus some. This sample has approximately 270,000 clones, with about 86% found just once. The sequenced sample was peripheral blood. These receptors were obtained from a person between 70 and 80 years old with COVID-19, enrolled during active disease.

The gene calls are TRBV4-1 and TRBJ1-3; 8 bases match TRBD1. This CDR3 region has 18 residues. The V segment lost 3 bases and the J segment 2 bases; nucleotides outside the gene matches: 12. CDR1 is MGHRA and CDR2 is YSYEKL in the germline V gene. The CDR3 nucleotides read TGCGCCAGCAGCCAGCTCCCGGGACAGGAGGTTACTGGAAACACCATATATTTT. Protein: CASSQLPGQEVTGNTIYF.

The chain uses TRBV2 and TRBJ1-2; D perhaps matches TRBD1 (5 bases). CDR1 and CDR2 from the germline V gene are SNHLY and FYNNEI. V lost 8 bases, J lost 6 bases, and 16 bases lay in between. The CDR3 runs to 13 residues. CDR3 sequence (DNA): TGTGCCAGCTCCATCAGTGGGGGGGATGGCTACACCTTC. Its translation: CASSISGGDGYTF.

The chain combines TRBV5-1 with TRBJ1-2; no clear D gene. The V gene's germline CDR1 is SGHRS and CDR2 YFSETQ. The CDR3 runs 15 residues. V shed 4 bases and J shed 4 bases, with 17 bases lying between them. The CDR3 is CASSLGGQAGYGYTF. CDR3 nucleotide sequence: TGCGCCAGCAGCCTGGGTGGCCAGGCAGGCTATGGCTACACCTTC.

This rearrangement joins TRBV27 to TRBJ2-4; perhaps TRBD2 as D (5 bases). V lost 5 bases, J lost 0 bases, and 11 bases lay in between. The CDR3 has 15 amino acids. Germline V gives CDR1 MNHEY, CDR2 SMNVEV (reference sequence). The CDR3 sequence is CASSPDAGAKNIQYF. CDR3 coding DNA: TGTGCCAGCAGTCCCGATGCGGGAGCCAAAAACATTCAGTACTTC.

The chain's CDR3 is CASSSPPGTHRPDQPQHF. DNA of the CDR3: TGTGCCAGCAGTTCTCCCCCCGGGACACACCGCCCCGATCAGCCCCAGCATTTT. This chain links TRBV6-2 or TRBV6-3 with TRBJ1-5; the D gene is possibly TRBD1 (6 bases). Trimming took 4 bases from V and 5 from J, leaving 24 bases between them. The CDR3 spans 18 residues. Germline CDR1 reads MNHEY; CDR2 reads SVGEGT.

The chain is built from TRBV7-9 and TRBJ2-5, with 7 bases matching TRBD1. The CDR3 spans 14 residues. J was trimmed by 9 bases and V by 4 bases; bases with no gene match: 11. Germline CDR1 SEHNR, CDR2 FQNEAQ (reference sequence). CDR3 region: CASSSGQEPRAQYF. CDR3 sequence (DNA): TGTGCCAGCAGCTCCGGACAGGAACCAAGGGCCCAGTACTTC.

The V call is TRBV5-1, the J call TRBJ2-1; a weak D match, TRBD2 (7 bases). The CDR3 has 15 residues. V was pared by 0 bases and J by 6 bases, with 13 bases between. Germline V gene data show CDR1 as SGHRS and CDR2 as YFSETQ. DNA of the CDR3: TGCGCCAGCAGCTTGGTTCAGCGGGACATCAATGAGCAGTTCTTC. Translation: CASSLVQRDINEQFF. Drawing the rest from reference TRBV5-1 and TRBJ2-1, the complete variable domain is KAGVTQTPRYLIKTRGQQVTLSCSPISGHRSVSWYQQTPGQGLQFLFEYFSETQRNKGNFPGRFSGRQFSNSRSEMNVSTLELGDSALYLCASSLVQRDINEQFFGPGTRLTVL.

CDR3 loop: CASRRGQTEAFF. DNA of the CDR3: TGCGCCAGCAGGCGGGGTCAAACTGAAGCTTTCTTT. This rearrangement joins TRBV5-1 to TRBJ1-1; D remains ambiguous. Per the germline V gene, CDR1 is SGHRS and CDR2 is YFSETQ. V was cut by 5 bases and J by 5 bases, with 10 bases left in between. There are 12 residues in the CDR3.

V gene TRBV7-9 combines with J gene TRBJ1-4, with 8 bases matching TRBD1. Germline CDR1 is SEHNR and CDR2 is FQNEAQ (reference sequence). The ends lost 5 bases at V and 5 bases at J; junction bases unmatched: 4. The CDR3 spans 14 residues. The CDR3 region has the DNA TGTGCCAGCAGCCCCCGGACAGGGAATGAAAAACTGTTTTTT. It encodes CASSPRTGNEKLFF.

The rearrangement links TRBV4-1 to TRBJ2-7; TRBD2 is a possible D gene (5 bases). Deletions cut 3 bases from V and 6 bases from J, with 18 bases between. This CDR3 has 15 amino acids. Germline CDR1 is MGHRA and CDR2 is YSYEKL. The CDR3 loop reads CASSQRLSGQSEQYF. Here the CDR3 DNA reads TGCGCCAGCAGCCAGAGACTCAGCGGCCAATCCGAGCAGTACTTC.

The chain uses TRBV10-3 and TRBJ1-3; D ambiguous. The CDR3 covers 14 residues. Looked up from germline, CDR1 is ENHRY and CDR2 is SYGVKD. V lost 6 bases and J lost 0, with 9 bases in between. The CDR3 protein is CAIRAGDSGNTIYF. For the CDR3, the DNA is TGTGCCATCAGGGCAGGTGACTCTGGAAACACCATATATTTT.

Points on this clone: Different DNA sequences within this sample yield the same CDR3. The chain joins TRBV19 to TRBJ2-7, with TRBD1 as a possible D gene (5 bases). Germline values: CDR1 LNHDA, CDR2 SQIVND (reference sequence). The CDR3 covers 13 residues. V was clipped by 4 bases and J by 3 bases, with 10 bases between them. CDR3 loop: CASSSQGSYEQYF. The CDR3 DNA is TGTGCCAGTAGTAGCCAGGGCAGCTACGAGCAGTACTTC.

The CDR3 DNA reads as TGTGCCAGCACCTCTAGGCGCAGAAGTGGAAACACCATATATTTT. Translation gives CASTSRRRSGNTIYF. This sequence joins TRBV28 and TRBJ1-3, with D unclear. V was cut by 7 bases and J by 3 bases, with 16 bases left in between. The CDR3 loop spans 15 amino acids. Germline V gene data show CDR1 as MDHEN and CDR2 as SYDVKM.

The CDR3 nucleotides are TGTGCCAGCAGCTTGACTAGAAGTGGGTTCAATGAGCAGTTCTTC. Protein product: CASSLTRSGFNEQFF. The V and J genes are TRBV7-3 and TRBJ2-1, with a tentative D call TRBD2 (6 bases). This CDR3 is built from 15 residues. With 3 bases removed from V and 6 bases from J, the gap between germline ends came to 15 bases. The germline V gene encodes CDR1 SGHTA and CDR2 FQGTGA. Together with reference TRBV7-3 and TRBJ2-1, the CDR3 gives the full variable domain: GAGVSQTPSNKVTEKGKYVELRCDPISGHTALYWYRQSLGQGPEFLIYFQGTGAADDSGLPNDRFFAVRPEGSVSTLKIQRTERGDSAVYLCASSLTRSGFNEQFFGPGTRLTVL.

The V gene is TRBV28, the J gene TRBJ2-1; tentatively, D is TRBD1 (5 bases). Germline CDR1 MDHEN, CDR2 SYDVKM. This CDR3 has 16 amino acids. Trimming pared 2 bases from V and 0 bases from J, leaving 11 bases between. CDR3 in amino acids: CASSLRGGTSYNEQFF. The CDR3 DNA reads as TGTGCCAGCAGTTTAAGGGGCGGAACCTCCTACAATGAGCAGTTCTTC.

V and J are TRBV15 and TRBJ2-7; 8 bases are shared with TRBD1. This CDR3 spans 14 amino acids. The junction had 5 bases not matched to a gene; V was cut back by 6 bases and J by 1 base. Germline lookup yields CDR1 LNHNV and CDR2 YYDKDF (reference sequence). In nucleotides, the CDR3 is TGTGCCACCAGTGTTCAGGGGGCTTCCTACGAGCAGTACTTC. This encodes CATSVQGASYEQYF. Complete variable domain (other parts from reference TRBV15 and TRBJ2-7): DAMVIQNPRYQVTQFGKPVTLSCSQTLNHNVMYWYQQKSSQAPKLLFHYYDKDFNNEADTPDNFQSRRPNTSFCFLDIRSPGLGDTAMYLCATSVQGASYEQYFGPGTRLTVT.

The V and J genes are TRBV28 and TRBJ2-4; weak D call: TRBD2 (6 bases). In germline, CDR1 is MDHEN, CDR2 SYDVKM. Trimming left V 5 bases short and J 4 bases short, with 12 bases between. The CDR3 is 14 amino acids. The CDR3 DNA reads as TGTGCCAGCAGTACGGGACTTTTAAAAAACATTCAGTACTTC. It translates to CASSTGLLKNIQYF.

The rearrangement links TRBV5-1 to TRBJ1-6, with 9 bases fitting TRBD1. J was trimmed by 10 bases and V by 4 bases; bases with no gene match: 9. The CDR3 sequence is 15 residues long. Germline loops: CDR1 SGHRS, CDR2 YFSETQ. CDR3 in DNA: TGCGCCAGCAGCCAGGGACAGGGAAAGTGGTCACCCCTCCACTTT. Residues: CASSQGQGKWSPLHF.

The J gene is TRBJ2-5, the V gene TRBV28; possible D gene TRBD1, 7 bases. The germline CDR1 and CDR2 sequences are MDHEN and SYDVKM. The CDR3 spans 15 residues. V gave up 6 bases and J gave up 5 bases, with 19 bases separating them. CDR3 region: CASSSIQGGGETQYF. The CDR3 nucleotides read TGTGCCAGCAGCTCCATTCAGGGGGGAGGCGAGACCCAGTACTTC.

The chain joins TRBV28 to TRBJ1-1, with 7 bases matching TRBD1. The CDR3 totals 15 residues. J was trimmed by 3 bases and V by 8 bases; bases with no gene match: 12. CDR1 is MDHEN and CDR2 is SYDVKM in the germline V gene. For the CDR3, the DNA is TGTGCCAGCGGACGGTTAGGGGGCGCGGACACTGAAGCTTTCTTT. Amino acids: CASGRLGGADTEAFF.

The rearrangement joins TRBV7-3 to TRBJ2-1; 9 bases align to TRBD2. The CDR3 contains 17 residues. V shed 1 base, J shed 7 bases, and the junction held 11 bases outside the gene matches. The V gene's germline CDR1 is SGHTA and CDR2 FQGTGA. CDR3 sequence: CASSLIGGGGAVNEQFF. CDR3 sequence (DNA): TGTGCCAGCAGCTTAATAGGCGGCGGGGGGGCCGTGAATGAGCAGTTCTTC.

This rearrangement joins TRBV11-1 to TRBJ2-4; a weak D match, TRBD2 (6 bases). The CDR3 totals 15 residues. V lost 1 base to trimming and J lost 5 bases, with 12 bases between them. From germline, CDR1 is SGHAT and CDR2 FQDESV (reference sequence). This chain's CDR3 is CASSLGGKRENIQYF. The DNA of the CDR3 is TGTGCCAGCAGCTTAGGGGGGAAGCGGGAAAACATTCAGTACTTC.

This chain connects TRBV5-3 to TRBJ1-4, with TRBD1 as a possible D gene (6 bases). TRBV5-3 is recorded as an ORF, its role being uncertain. The V end lost 1 base, the J end lost 10 bases, and 20 bases lay between the germline ends. The CDR3 contains 16 residues. In DNA, the CDR3 is TGTGCCAGAAGCTTGATCGGGGGGGGCACAGTGGGAAAACTGTTTTTT. It codes for CARSLIGGGTVGKLFF.

This clone was found once. V and J are TRBV9 and TRBJ2-1, with TRBD2 identical over 13 bases. Trimming cost V 0 bases and J 9 bases; bases outside gene matches: 9. The germline CDR1 and CDR2 sequences are SGDLS and YYNGEE. There are 17 residues in the CDR3. In nucleotides, the CDR3 is TGTGCCAGCAGCGTAGCTAACCCCGGACTAGCGGGAGTTGAGCAGTTCTTC. Its translation is CASSVANPGLAGVEQFF.

The V and J genes are TRBV6-5 and TRBJ2-7; 7 bases are a match to TRBD2. The CDR3 contains 14 residues. Germline CDR1 is MNHEY and CDR2 is SVGAGI. V lost 2 bases, J lost 3 bases, and 4 bases stayed unmatched. The CDR3 DNA sequence: TGTGCCAGCAGTTACGGCTCGGGAGGCTACGAGCAGTACTTC. Residues: CASSYGSGGYEQYF.

The chain is built from TRBV28 and TRBJ1-2; D not certain. CDR1 MDHEN and CDR2 SYDVKM come from the germline V gene. This CDR3 is built from 13 residues. Trimming shortened V by 4 bases and J by 5 bases, and 11 bases separated the two germline ends. As DNA, the CDR3 is TGTGCCAGCAGTTCCTGGGCAGGATATGGCTACACCTTC. It codes for CASSSWAGYGYTF.

This chain uses TRBV5-6 with TRBJ1-6; D may be TRBD1 (6 bases). Trimming took 4 bases from V and 6 from J, leaving 11 bases between them. Germline values: CDR1 SGHDT, CDR2 YYEEEE. The CDR3 spans 14 residues. CDR3 sequence (DNA): TGTGCCAGCAGCCCGGACAGAACTAATTCACCCCTCCACTTT. This codes for CASSPDRTNSPLHF.

This chain uses TRBV18 with TRBJ1-1; 8 bases line up with TRBD1. This CDR3 is built from 15 residues. Losses at the gene ends were 4 bases for V and 1 base for J; bases not matched to a gene: 5. Germline lookup yields CDR1 KGHSH and CDR2 LQKENI. CDR3 region: CASSQGQGPNTEAFF. The DNA of the CDR3 is TGTGCCAGCTCACAAGGACAGGGCCCGAACACTGAAGCTTTCTTT.

This clone was seen just once. CDR3 in amino acids: CASSVAIQDGYTF. The CDR3, as DNA: TGTGCCAGCAGCGTAGCTATACAGGACGGCTACACCTTC. The chain employs TRBV9 and TRBJ1-2; possibly TRBD1 for D (5 bases). Trimming removed 0 bases from V and 8 bases from J, with 11 bases in between. The length of the CDR3 is 13 residues. The germline V gene has CDR1 SGDLS and CDR2 YYNGEE.

The rearrangement links TRBV27 to TRBJ2-1; 9 positions agree with TRBD2. Germline loops: CDR1 MNHEY, CDR2 SMNVEV (reference sequence). The CDR3 runs to 20 residues. The V segment lost 0 bases and the J segment 1 base; nucleotides outside the gene matches: 13. The CDR3: CASSLSGGLSGRRSYNEQFF. The CDR3 DNA follows: TGTGCCAGCAGTTTATCTGGGGGCTTGAGCGGGAGGAGATCCTACAATGAGCAGTTCTTC.